These T cell receptor beta chains were read from a single sample in a study of T cell responses to AZD1222 COVID-19 vaccine. Only in-frame clones appear in the TCRdb table, and some are missing; sequencing was by immunoSEQ multiplex PCR. This table has 120,000 or so clones, 94% appearing once. This material consisted of peripheral blood, taken 28 days after the second AZD1222 dose. Source of these receptors: an adult who received the AZD1222 COVID-19 vaccine. The CDR3 runs from the conserved cysteine through the conserved F or W. D genes are given only for firm matches. Size values are once, few and many counts, or a class for expanded clones, and some rows have none.

v_gene: TRBV10-3
j_gene: TRBJ1-2
abundance: NA
d_gene: NA
CDR3nt: TGTGCCATCACAGGAGACAGCGATAACTATGGCTACACCTTC
CDR3aa: CAITGDSDNYGYTF

v_gene: TRBV28
j_gene: TRBJ2-3
abundance: NA
d_gene: NA
CDR3nt: TGTGCCAGCAGTTTATTACAGGGCCCAGATACGCAGTATTTT
CDR3aa: CASSLLQGPDTQYF

v_gene: TRBV10-2
j_gene: TRBJ2-1
abundance: NA
d_gene: NA
CDR3nt: TGCGCCAGCCTGAAGGAAGGGGGGGGGAATGAGCAGTTCTTC
CDR3aa: CASLKEGGGNEQFF

v_gene: TRBV29-1
j_gene: TRBJ1-1
abundance: NA
d_gene: NA
CDR3nt: TGCAGCGTTGTTCATGGCCCTGAAGCTTTCTTT
CDR3aa: CSVVHGPEAFF

v_gene: TRBV6-5
j_gene: TRBJ1-2
abundance: NA
d_gene: TRBD1
CDR3nt: TGTGCCAGCAGTTACCTAAGGACAGGGAACGCGGAAGGCTACACCTTC
CDR3aa: CASSYLRTGNAEGYTF

v_gene: TRBV6-5
j_gene: TRBJ1-5
abundance: NA
d_gene: TRBD1
CDR3nt: TGTGCCAGCAGTCGCTCAGGGGGAAATCAGCCCCAGCATTTT
CDR3aa: CASSRSGGNQPQHF

v_gene: TRBV3-1/TRBV3-2
j_gene: TRBJ1-2
abundance: NA
d_gene: NA
CDR3nt: TGTGCCAGCAGCCCCCAGGCGGGGAGCTATGGCTACACCTTC
CDR3aa: CASSPQAGSYGYTF

v_gene: TRBV19
j_gene: TRBJ2-4
abundance: NA
d_gene: TRBD1
CDR3nt: TGTGCCACCAGTAGACAGGGGGCAAACATTCAGTACTTC
CDR3aa: CATSRQGANIQYF

v_gene: TRBV2
j_gene: TRBJ1-2
abundance: NA
d_gene: TRBD1
CDR3nt: TGTGCCAGCAGGGGACATGGACAGGGGGGACCGTATGGCTACACCTTC
CDR3aa: CASRGHGQGGPYGYTF

v_gene: TRBV18
j_gene: TRBJ2-1
abundance: NA
d_gene: NA
CDR3nt: TGTGCCAGCTCACCCCGTACCATAGCGCAGAGCTCCTACAATGAGCAGTTCTTC
CDR3aa: CASSPRTIAQSSYNEQFF

v_gene: TRBV6-6
j_gene: TRBJ2-4
abundance: NA
d_gene: TRBD2
CDR3nt: TGTGCCAGCAGTCCCGGGACTAGCGGAGACGTAGCCAAAAACATTCAGTACTTC
CDR3aa: CASSPGTSGDVAKNIQYF

v_gene: TRBV6-4
j_gene: TRBJ1-3
abundance: once
d_gene: NA
CDR3nt: TGTGCCAGCAGTCACAGACAGAATTGCTCTGGAAACACCATATATTTT
CDR3aa: CASSHRQNCSGNTIYF

v_gene: TRBV2
j_gene: TRBJ1-1
abundance: NA
d_gene: TRBD1
CDR3nt: TGTGCCAGCAGTCCGACAGGGCTGGGTGAAGCTTTCTTT
CDR3aa: CASSPTGLGEAFF

v_gene: TRBV10-3
j_gene: TRBJ1-2
abundance: NA
d_gene: TRBD1
CDR3nt: TGTGCCATCAGTCGTGACAGGGGAGACTATGGCTACACCTTC
CDR3aa: CAISRDRGDYGYTF

v_gene: TRBV27
j_gene: TRBJ2-7
abundance: NA
d_gene: NA
CDR3nt: TGTGCCAGCAGCCGAACAGGGTATCAGCAGTACTTC
CDR3aa: CASSRTGYQQYF

v_gene: TRBV20-1
j_gene: TRBJ2-7
abundance: NA
d_gene: TRBD2
CDR3nt: TGCAGTGCTAGTATTGCTAGCGGATACGAGCAGTACTTC
CDR3aa: CSASIASGYEQYF

v_gene: TRBV5-6
j_gene: TRBJ1-6
abundance: NA
d_gene: NA
CDR3nt: TGTGCCAGCAGCTCGTCGATGAGTGCGGCCCTCCACTTT
CDR3aa: CASSSSMSAALHF

v_gene: TRBV5-1
j_gene: TRBJ2-1
abundance: once
d_gene: NA
CDR3nt: TGCGCCAGCAGACATCCGGGACACCCTCTATACAATGAGCAGTTCTTC
CDR3aa: CASRHPGHPLYNEQFF

v_gene: TRBV20-1
j_gene: TRBJ1-1
abundance: few
d_gene: NA
CDR3nt: TGCAGTGCGGTTTGGAACACTGAAGCTTTCTTT
CDR3aa: CSAVWNTEAFF

v_gene: TRBV19
j_gene: TRBJ1-1
abundance: NA
d_gene: TRBD1
CDR3nt: TGTGCCAGTACCCGGAAGGGACAGGGGTTCCTGAACACTGAAGCTTTCTTT
CDR3aa: CASTRKGQGFLNTEAFF

v_gene: TRBV6-1
j_gene: TRBJ1-6
abundance: NA
d_gene: NA
CDR3nt: TGTGCCAGCAGTGCCTCCGGGACAAGGAGCTCCTATAATTCACCCCTCCACTTT
CDR3aa: CASSASGTRSSYNSPLHF

v_gene: TRBV5-5
j_gene: TRBJ2-7
abundance: NA
d_gene: NA
CDR3nt: TGTGCCAGCAGCCTCGTCTGGCACGAGCAGTACTTC
CDR3aa: CASSLVWHEQYF

v_gene: TRBV18
j_gene: TRBJ2-7
abundance: NA
d_gene: NA
CDR3nt: TGTGCCAGCTCACCTAGCGAATACGAGCAGTACTTC
CDR3aa: CASSPSEYEQYF

v_gene: TRBV10-1
j_gene: TRBJ1-3
abundance: NA
d_gene: NA
CDR3nt: TGCGCCAGCAGCGAGAAACTCTCTGGAAACACCATATATTTT
CDR3aa: CASSEKLSGNTIYF

v_gene: TRBV5-6
j_gene: TRBJ2-5
abundance: NA
d_gene: TRBD1
CDR3nt: TGTGCCAGCAGCTGGGGGACAGCCGGGGCGGAATACTTC
CDR3aa: CASSWGTAGAEYF

v_gene: TRBV18
j_gene: TRBJ1-2
abundance: NA
d_gene: NA
CDR3nt: TGTGCCAGCTCACCAATGGGAGGTGGCTACACCTTC
CDR3aa: CASSPMGGGYTF

v_gene: TRBV12-3/TRBV12-4
j_gene: TRBJ2-1
abundance: NA
d_gene: NA
CDR3nt: TGTGCCATCGGGGGCAATGAGCAGTTCTTC
CDR3aa: CAIGGNEQFF

v_gene: TRBV28
j_gene: TRBJ1-2
abundance: NA
d_gene: NA
CDR3nt: TGTGCCAGCAGTTCTGGGGGCGGCTATGGCTACACCTTC
CDR3aa: CASSSGGGYGYTF

v_gene: TRBV5-1
j_gene: TRBJ2-1
abundance: NA
d_gene: NA
CDR3nt: TGCGCCAGCAGCTTGGGGCAGGGCAACAATGAGCAGTTCTTC
CDR3aa: CASSLGQGNNEQFF

v_gene: TRBV11-1
j_gene: TRBJ1-1
abundance: NA
d_gene: NA
CDR3nt: TGTGCCAGCAGTTATACAGTAAACACTGAAGCTTTCTTT
CDR3aa: CASSYTVNTEAFF

v_gene: TRBV18
j_gene: TRBJ2-5
abundance: NA
d_gene: TRBD1
CDR3nt: TGTGCCAGCTCACCCGGGACAGGTCGTCAAGAGACCCAGTACTTC
CDR3aa: CASSPGTGRQETQYF

v_gene: TRBV19
j_gene: TRBJ2-3
abundance: NA
d_gene: TRBD1
CDR3nt: TGTGCCAGTAGTCAAGCCCACAGGGGCCCAGATACGCAGTATTTT
CDR3aa: CASSQAHRGPDTQYF

v_gene: TRBV9
j_gene: TRBJ2-3
abundance: NA
d_gene: NA
CDR3nt: TGTGCCAGCGGGGTCTTACCTAGCACAGATACGCAGTATTTT
CDR3aa: CASGVLPSTDTQYF

v_gene: TRBV9
j_gene: TRBJ1-2
abundance: NA
d_gene: NA
CDR3nt: TGTGCCAGCAACTCCCTAGAAGCGGGGGGCTACACCTTC
CDR3aa: CASNSLEAGGYTF

v_gene: TRBV5-1
j_gene: TRBJ2-5
abundance: NA
d_gene: NA
CDR3nt: TGCGCCAGCAGCTTTGGCAGGGATGAGACCCAGTACTTC
CDR3aa: CASSFGRDETQYF